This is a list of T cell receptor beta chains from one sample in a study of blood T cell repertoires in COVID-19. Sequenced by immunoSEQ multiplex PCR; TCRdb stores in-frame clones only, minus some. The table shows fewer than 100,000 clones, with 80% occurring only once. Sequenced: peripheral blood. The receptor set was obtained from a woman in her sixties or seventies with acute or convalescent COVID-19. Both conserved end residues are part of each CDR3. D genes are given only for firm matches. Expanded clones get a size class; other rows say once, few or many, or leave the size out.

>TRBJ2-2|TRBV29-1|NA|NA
TGCAGCGTTGGACTGGGGAGAACCGGGGAGCTGTTTTTT
CSVGLGRTGELFF
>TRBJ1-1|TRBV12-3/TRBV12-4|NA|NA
TGTGCCAGCAGTCGGAGGTCTGAAGCTTTCTTT
CASSRRSEAFF
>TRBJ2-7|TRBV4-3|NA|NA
TGCGCCAGCAGCCAAGACAAGCAGGGTTACGAGCAGTACTTC
CASSQDKQGYEQYF
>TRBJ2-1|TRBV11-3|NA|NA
TGTGCCAGCAGCTTGAGTGCCGGTTCCTACAATGAGCAGTTCTTC
CASSLSAGSYNEQFF
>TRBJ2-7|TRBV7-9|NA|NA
TGTGCCAGCAGCTTAACGGACGAGCAGTACTTC
CASSLTDEQYF
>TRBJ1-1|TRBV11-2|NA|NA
TGTGCCAGCAGCCTGGAAGGGGCCCTGAACACTGAAGCTTTCTTT
CASSLEGALNTEAFF
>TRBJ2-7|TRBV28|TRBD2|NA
TGTGCCAGCAGTCCACTAGCGGGGGACTACGAGCAGTACTTC
CASSPLAGDYEQYF
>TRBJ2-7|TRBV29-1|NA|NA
TGCAGCGTCCGGGGGGCCGGCGAGCAGTACTTC
CSVRGAGEQYF
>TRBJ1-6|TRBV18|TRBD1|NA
TGTGCCAGCTCACCGAGGGACAGGACTAATTCACCCCTCCACTTT
CASSPRDRTNSPLHF
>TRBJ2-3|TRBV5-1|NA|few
TGCGCCAGCAGCTTGGATCAGGGGTTGGCAGATACGCAGTATTTT
CASSLDQGLADTQYF
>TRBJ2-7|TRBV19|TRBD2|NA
TGTGCCAGTCGCGCTAGCGGGATGGCCGAGCAGTACTTC
CASRASGMAEQYF
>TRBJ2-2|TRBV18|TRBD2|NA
TGTGCCAGCTCACCACGAACGGGAGGGGACACCGGGGAGCTGTTTTTT
CASSPRTGGDTGELFF
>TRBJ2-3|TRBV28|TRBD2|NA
TGTGCCAGCAGGTCAGCGGGGGCCCTAACAGATACGCAGTATTTT
CASRSAGALTDTQYF
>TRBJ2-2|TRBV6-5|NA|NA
TGTGCCAGCAGCGGGGGGCTGCCCGGGGAGCTGTTTTTT
CASSGGLPGELFF
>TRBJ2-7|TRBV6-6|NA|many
TGTGCCAGCAGTTACAGGCTAGCTGGAACCTACGAGCAGTACTTC
CASSYRLAGTYEQYF
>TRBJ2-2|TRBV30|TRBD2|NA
TGTGCCTGGAGTCCCGGGAGGTCGAACACCGGGGAGCTGTTTTTT
CAWSPGRSNTGELFF
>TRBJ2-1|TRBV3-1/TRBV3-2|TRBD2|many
TGTGCCAGCAGCCACACTAGCGGGAGAGATGAGCAGTTCTTC
CASSHTSGRDEQFF
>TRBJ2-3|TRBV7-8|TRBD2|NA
TGTGCCAGCAGCTTAGAGCAGGTACTAGCGGGAGACACAGATACGCAGTATTTT
CASSLEQVLAGDTDTQYF
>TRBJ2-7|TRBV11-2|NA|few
TGTGCCAGCAGCTTAAGGGGAGGATTTTACGAGCAGTACTTC
CASSLRGGFYEQYF
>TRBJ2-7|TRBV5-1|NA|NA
TGCGCCAGCGCGCGCGGGGATGGTTTCAACGAGCAGTACTTC
CASARGDGFNEQYF
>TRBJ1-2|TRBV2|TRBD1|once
TGTGCCAGCAACATTCCGGGACAGAGAGTATTAAACTATGGCTACACCTTC
CASNIPGQRVLNYGYTF
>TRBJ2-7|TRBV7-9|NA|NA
TGTGCCAGCAGCCAGGACAGAGACCTCTCCTACGAGCAGTACTTC
CASSQDRDLSYEQYF
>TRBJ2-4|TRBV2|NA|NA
TGTGCCAGCAGGGAGGGGTCAAACATTCAGTACTTC
CASREGSNIQYF